This T cell receptor (beta chain) was captured by sequencing in a study of blood T cell repertoires in COVID-19. Study-level information: Donors in the United States, Italy and Spain gave samples during acute or convalescent COVID-19. PBMCs, B-cell-depleted T cells, or T cells were the source of the cDNA or gDNA that made up the material.

This clone was recorded once. Authors' data handling: Quantification of nucleated cells was approximated via reference gene primer amplification. Clones were read by immunoSEQ multiplex PCR, and TCRdb kept only the in-frame ones, dropping some. From that table come the V and J calls and clone size; the DNA was used to work out D and trimming. Of around 220,000 clones in the sample, just over 90% were seen once. The CDR3 sequence is 13 residues long. Deletions cut 9 bases from V and 8 bases from J, with 17 bases between. Germline lookup yields CDR1 SGHRS and CDR2 YFSETQ. The chain links TRBV5-1 to TRBJ1-4; D gene unclear. Sequencing used PBMCs or T cells enriched from blood (not recorded which). This sequence was found in a woman under 30 who had recovered from COVID-19. In nucleotides, the CDR3 is TGCGCCACACGGACGGACTTCGGGGAAAAACTGTTTTTT. This codes for CATRTDFGEKLFF.